This TCR beta chain comes out of a study of PD-L1 blockade in urothelial cancer. Study background: Patients had undergone 0 to 3 prior chemotherapy regimens. T cells were recovered from blood samples at a median of approximately 150,000. Study-level findings and limits: At 3 weeks on treatment, tumor-associated clones expanded more with durable benefit.

Time point of the sample: pretreatment peripheral blood. Each patient contributed between 1 and 8 total time points of blood mononuclear cells, pretreatment and during treatment. This CDR3 comprises 15 residues. V was shortened by 6 bases and J by 3 bases, with 17 bases between the two germline ends. Per germline, CDR1 KGHSH and CDR2 LQKENI. This clone came up once. Its antigen remains unidentified. This table comes from immunoSEQ multiplex PCR, and its TCRdb copy is limited to in-frame clones, with some not included. Among tens of thousands of clones listed, around 90% were seen once. Sequencing was performed on PBMCs, taken around atezolizumab (anti-PD-L1) treatment. The sequence was collected from a man aged 70 or older with urothelial cancer. The rearrangement links TRBV18 to TRBJ2-5, with a weak D call TRBD2 (6 bases). CDR3 region: CASSLGQRAEETQYF. In DNA, the CDR3 is TGTGCCAGCTCCCTGGGCCAGCGGGCCGAAGAGACCCAGTACTTC.